One sample yielded the 24 T cell receptor beta chains listed below, sequenced in a study of cytomegalovirus exposure and HLA in healthy donors (dated by TCRdb to 2016 to 2017). Libraries were prepared through the immunoSEQ multiplex PCR assay. A mixture of 60 forward primers for TCR Vbeta segments and 13 reverse primers for TCR Jbeta segments was used in the multiplex PCR. TCRdb mirrors the immuneACCESS table, restricted to in-frame sequences. Some clones are absent from its copies; in checked studies, under half trace to an unresolved V gene, and the reason for the others is unknown. Recorded for this sample are roughly 130,000 clones; under 70% of them occurred a single time. Approximately 6.5% of the sample is held by the ten biggest clonotypes. Source material: PBMCs. The receptor set was obtained from an older woman in good health and CMV-seronegative.

DNA for the CDR3: TGTGCCAGCAGCCCAACCAGGGCGGGGGCTAAGGATGGCTACACCTTC. It is translated as CASSPTRAGAKDGYTF. The V gene is TRBV27, the J gene TRBJ1-2; possibly TRBD1 for D (6 bases). V lost 6 bases and J lost 6, with 23 bases in between. Germline V CDR1 and CDR2: MNHEY, SMNVEV (reference sequence). The CDR3 is 16 amino acids.

The gene calls are TRBV11-2 and TRBJ1-1, with 8 bases lining up with TRBD1. The length of the CDR3 is 14 residues. Germline values: CDR1 SGHAT, CDR2 FQNNGV. J was trimmed by 7 bases and V by 3 bases; bases with no gene match: 7. CDR3 nucleotides: TGTGCCAGCAGCTTGCCGACAGGGGCCAGTGAAGCTTTCTTT. Translating gives CASSLPTGASEAFF.

This rearrangement joins TRBV7-2 to TRBJ1-1; D uncertain. V lost 2 bases to trimming and J lost 1 base, with 8 bases between them. CDR1 is SGHTA and CDR2 is FQGNSA in the germline V gene. The CDR3 is 14 amino acids. In nucleotides, the CDR3 is TGTGCCAGCAGCTTAATGGGCCCGAACACTGAAGCTTTCTTT. Translation: CASSLMGPNTEAFF.

This clone is a singleton in its sample. The rearrangement links TRBV5-1 to TRBJ2-5; no definite D call. There are 14 residues in the CDR3. Germline V gene data show CDR1 as SGHRS and CDR2 as YFSETQ. V shed 0 bases and J shed 7 bases, with 13 bases lying between them. The CDR3 DNA is TGCGCCAGCAGCTTGGAGGCTCTACCGGGGACCCAGTACTTC. Amino acid sequence: CASSLEALPGTQYF. Supplemented by reference TRBV5-1 and TRBJ2-5, the full variable domain reads KAGVTQTPRYLIKTRGQQVTLSCSPISGHRSVSWYQQTPGQGLQFLFEYFSETQRNKGNFPGRFSGRQFSNSRSEMNVSTLELGDSALYLCASSLEALPGTQYFGPGTRLLVL.

The chain combines TRBV5-1 with TRBJ2-7; 9 bases line up with TRBD2. V trimming: 0 bases; J trimming: 2 bases; junction bases outside the gene matches: 12. Germline-derived CDR1 and CDR2 are SGHRS and YFSETQ. The CDR3 loop spans 18 amino acids. As DNA, the CDR3 is TGCGCCAGCAGCTTGGGTCTAGCGGGAATACCTGAAACCTACGAGCAGTACTTC. Translated: CASSLGLAGIPETYEQYF.

The chain employs TRBV7-9 and TRBJ2-5; 7 positions agree with TRBD1. This CDR3 contains 15 residues. After removal of 0 bases from V and 5 bases from J, the junction contained 6 bases not matched to a gene. Per the germline V gene, CDR1 is SEHNR and CDR2 is FQNEAQ (reference sequence). The CDR3 nucleotides read TGTGCCAGCAGCTTAGCCTCGACAGGGATGGAGACCCAGTACTTC. It is translated as CASSLASTGMETQYF.

This clone was recorded a few times. The rearrangement joins TRBV10-3 to TRBJ1-1; weak D call: TRBD1 (5 bases). The ends were cut back, 1 base at V and 6 bases at J, with 12 bases in the middle. The germline gives CDR1 ENHRY, CDR2 SYGVKD. This CDR3 is built from 14 residues. The CDR3 loop reads CAISELGGRAEAFF. Written as DNA, the CDR3 is TGTGCCATCAGTGAGTTGGGGGGGAGGGCTGAAGCTTTCTTT.

The V and J genes are TRBV7-9 and TRBJ2-7, with D tentatively TRBD1 (6 bases). Germline CDR1 SEHNR, CDR2 FQNEAQ (reference sequence). V dropped 11 bases and J dropped 2 bases, with 13 bases sitting between them. This CDR3 spans 12 amino acids. For the CDR3, the DNA is TGTGCCGGGCAGGGGCCCACCTACGAGCAGTACTTC. It encodes CAGQGPTYEQYF.

J is TRBJ2-7 and V is TRBV7-9; perhaps TRBD1 as D (5 bases). This CDR3 has 14 residues. Germline V gene lookup returns CDR1 SEHNR and CDR2 FQNEAQ (reference sequence). V lost 4 bases and J lost 1, with 11 bases in between. The CDR3 sequence: CASSSGQQSYEQYF. CDR3 nucleotide sequence: TGTGCCAGCAGCTCCGGACAACAATCCTACGAGCAGTACTTC.

The V and J genes are TRBV19 and TRBJ1-5; 7 positions match TRBD1. The V and J ends lost 5 bases and 6 bases, in that order; junction bases with no gene match: 7. The CDR3 spans 14 residues. The V gene's germline CDR1 is LNHDA and CDR2 SQIVND (reference sequence). The CDR3 nucleotides read TGTGCCAGTAGTGCGGGACAGTATGGTCAGCCCCAGCATTTT. Amino acids: CASSAGQYGQPQHF.

This chain links TRBV9 with TRBJ2-7, with 7 positions matching TRBD1. In germline, CDR1 is SGDLS, CDR2 YYNGEE. With 0 bases clipped from V and 3 bases from J, the junction kept 3 bases outside the gene matches. This CDR3 spans 14 amino acids. CDR3 sequence (DNA): TGTGCCAGCAGCGTAGGACAGGGTAACTACGAGCAGTACTTC. It is translated as CASSVGQGNYEQYF.

This clone was seen only a few times. The V and J genes are TRBV15 and TRBJ2-1, with a possible D match to TRBD2 (7 bases). The CDR3 has 16 amino acids. V was shortened by 2 bases and J by 4 bases, with 15 bases between the two germline ends. Germline-derived CDR1 and CDR2 are LNHNV and YYDKDF (reference sequence). CDR3 nucleotides: TGTGCCACCAGCAGAATTGGGGGGGGCCCTTACAATGAGCAGTTCTTC. Translated: CATSRIGGGPYNEQFF. Complete variable domain (other parts from reference TRBV15 and TRBJ2-1): DAMVIQNPRYQVTQFGKPVTLSCSQTLNHNVMYWYQQKSSQAPKLLFHYYDKDFNNEADTPDNFQSRRPNTSFCFLDIRSPGLGDTAMYLCATSRIGGGPYNEQFFGPGTRLTVL.

This sequence joins TRBV2 and TRBJ2-3; 9 bases are shared with TRBD1. V was pared by 6 bases and J by 2 bases, with 3 bases of the junction left unmatched. Germline CDR1 SNHLY, CDR2 FYNNEI. This CDR3 spans 14 amino acids. CDR3 coding DNA: TGTGCCAGCAGGGACAGGGGTTTCACAGATACGCAGTATTTT. Translated: CASRDRGFTDTQYF.

The J gene is TRBJ1-4, the V gene TRBV11-2; TRBD1 matches 7 bases. Germline V gene sequence: CDR1 SGHAT, CDR2 FQNNGV. The CDR3 is 12 residues long. V was clipped by 11 bases and J by 7 bases; unmatched bases: 7. The CDR3 is CASKGAAEKLFF. The CDR3 bases are TGTGCCTCTAAGGGGGCCGCTGAAAAACTGTTTTTT.

This clone appeared once. V is TRBV28 and J is TRBJ1-5; 8 bases are shared with TRBD1. J was trimmed by 4 bases and V by 3 bases; bases with no gene match: 17. Germline V gene lookup returns CDR1 MDHEN and CDR2 SYDVKM. This CDR3 is built from 19 residues. This CDR3 reads CASSFLGRQGTKGNQPQHF. In nucleotides, the CDR3 is TGTGCCAGCAGTTTTTTAGGAAGACAGGGGACGAAAGGGAATCAGCCCCAGCATTTT.

This clone was detected only once. The V call is TRBV6-5, the J call TRBJ2-7; D possibly corresponds to TRBD2 (5 bases). CDR3 length: 14 amino acids. Germline CDR1 reads MNHEY; CDR2 reads SVGAGI. Trimming took 5 bases from V and 6 from J, leaving 17 bases between them. Here the CDR3 DNA reads TGTGCCAGCAGTGCCTGGGAGTTGCCAGGCGAGCAGTACTTC. Translated: CASSAWELPGEQYF.

In its sample, this clone was seen a few times. This chain uses TRBV14 with TRBJ2-5; D is unclear. Trimming removed 1 base from V and 8 bases from J, with 11 bases in between. Germline lookup yields CDR1 SGHDN and CDR2 FVKESK. The CDR3 is 13 residues long. The CDR3 DNA follows: TGTGCCAGCAGCCAAGGCTATTTGAAAACCCAGTACTTC. Translating it yields CASSQGYLKTQYF.

The genes are TRBV10-3 and TRBJ1-2, with a weak D call TRBD1 (5 bases). Trimming removed 3 bases from V and 4 bases from J, with 15 bases in between. CDR1 and CDR2 (germline): ENHRY, SYGVKD. The CDR3 length is 15 residues. The chain's CDR3 is CAISDLQGASYGYTF. In DNA form, the CDR3 reads TGTGCCATCAGTGACCTGCAGGGCGCGAGCTATGGCTACACCTTC.

The CDR3 here is CASSDRPGTYNEQFF. The CDR3 nucleotides read TGTGCCAGCAGTGATAGACCCGGGACTTACAATGAGCAGTTCTTC. V is TRBV6-1 and J is TRBJ2-1, with D tentatively TRBD2 (6 bases). CDR1 MNHNS and CDR2 SASEGT come from the germline V gene. The germline V and J ends were trimmed by 3 bases and 4 bases, with 13 bases remaining between them. The CDR3 extends over 15 amino acids.

The V call is TRBV6-5, the J call TRBJ1-1; D gene ambiguous. The CDR3 loop spans 15 amino acids. The germline V and J ends were trimmed by 0 bases and 1 base, with 9 bases remaining between them. Germline-derived CDR1 and CDR2 are MNHEY and SVGAGI. The CDR3 sequence is CASSYSRAANTEAFF. In DNA form, the CDR3 reads TGTGCCAGCAGTTACTCGAGGGCAGCGAACACTGAAGCTTTCTTT.

This chain links TRBV28 with TRBJ2-2; TRBD2 matches at 9 bases. Germline CDR1 is MDHEN and CDR2 is SYDVKM. The V gene end was trimmed by 6 bases and the J gene end by 2 bases; junction bases not matched to a gene: 10. There are 17 residues in the CDR3. The chain's CDR3 is CASSPGLAGPNTGELFF. DNA of the CDR3: TGTGCCAGCAGCCCCGGGCTAGCGGGACCTAACACCGGGGAGCTGTTTTTT.

In nucleotides, the CDR3 is TGTGCCAGCAGTAACGGGGTCTATCAGCCCCAGCATTTT. This codes for CASSNGVYQPQHF. This chain uses TRBV6-5 with TRBJ1-5; D remains ambiguous. Germline V CDR1 and CDR2: MNHEY, SVGAGI. V was clipped by 5 bases and J by 5 bases, with 10 bases between them. The CDR3 loop spans 13 amino acids.

This clone was seen a handful of times. The rearrangement uses TRBV23-1 and TRBJ2-3; 8 bases are shared with TRBD2. TRBV23-1 is marked as an open reading frame, function uncertain. V was pared by 1 base and J by 6 bases, with 6 bases of the junction left unmatched. The CDR3 spans 15 residues. For the CDR3, the DNA is TGCGCCAGCAGTCAATGGATTAGCGGGGTGGATACGCAGTATTTT. Protein sequence: CASSQWISGVDTQYF.

The J gene is TRBJ1-1, the V gene TRBV11-1; D not resolved. CDR3 length: 13 residues. Germline lookup yields CDR1 SGHAT and CDR2 FQDESV (reference sequence). Trimming stripped 5 bases from V and 0 bases from J, with 7 bases between. The CDR3 coding sequence is TGTGCCAGCAGCATAACAGTGAACACTGAAGCTTTCTTT. It encodes CASSITVNTEAFF.